The present T cell receptor (beta chain) was sequenced within a study of blood T cells in healthy people across ages. Germline CDR1 and CDR2: MDHEN and SYDVKM. Deletions cut 7 bases from V and 3 bases from J, with 16 bases between. This CDR3 is 14 amino acids long. It was with a sample-barcoded 5' primer and a J-beta primer mix that a second PCR of roughly 6 to 11 cycles was run. TCRdb processed the 5' RACE reads anew with MiXCR; each CDR3 protein has one entry. The data hold about 1 million distinct CDR3 sequences, with roughly 45% observed a single time. In this sample, this clonotype turned up a few times. Every participating donor contributed approximately 10 milliliters of peripheral blood through a draw.

The chain joins TRBV28 to TRBJ2-7; no clear D gene. This receptor was obtained from a woman in her sixties or seventies in good health. Sample: blood. Here the CDR3 reads CASNPSEQLYEQYF. Here the CDR3 DNA reads TGTGCCAGCAATCCGTCAGAGCAACTCTACGAGCAGTACTTC.